These 27 T cell receptor beta chains came from one sample sequenced in a study of cytomegalovirus exposure and HLA in healthy donors. Primers: 60 Vbeta forward and 13 Jbeta reverse. Produced via immunoSEQ multiplex PCR; TCRdb's table is partial and in-frame only. The table has 190,000 or so clones, approximately 83% seen once. What was sequenced was PBMCs. The receptors derive from a woman aged 50 to 60 in good health and CMV-seropositive.

The chain joins TRBV5-1 to TRBJ2-7, with a possible D match to TRBD1 (6 bases). There are 14 residues in the CDR3. CDR1 SGHRS and CDR2 YFSETQ come from the germline V gene. V lost 4 bases to trimming and J lost 5 bases, with 16 bases between them. This chain's CDR3 is CASSIAGTQDEQYF. The CDR3, as DNA: TGCGCCAGCAGCATAGCCGGGACACAAGACGAGCAGTACTTC.

The chain links TRBV6-1 to TRBJ1-5, with D possibly matching TRBD1 (5 bases). The CDR3 sequence is 14 residues long. Germline CDR1 reads MNHNS; CDR2 reads SASEGT. V lost 6 bases to trimming and J lost 0 bases, with 9 bases between them. The CDR3 DNA reads TGTGCCAGCAGCCTACAGGTTAGCAATCAGCCCCAGCATTTT. This encodes CASSLQVSNQPQHF.

This rearrangement joins TRBV30 to TRBJ1-5; the D gene is possibly TRBD1 (6 bases). CDR1 is GTSNPN and CDR2 is SVGIG in the germline V gene (reference sequence). The ends were cut back, 4 bases at V and 7 bases at J, with 11 bases in the middle. The CDR3 runs to 12 residues. The CDR3 region has the DNA TGTGCCTGGACACAGGGTGGCCAGCCCCAGCATTTT. Translating gives CAWTQGGQPQHF. The full variable domain, with the rest looked up from reference TRBV30 and TRBJ1-5, is SQTIHQWPATLVQPVGSPLSLECTVEGTSNPNLYWYRQAAGRGLQLLFYSVGIGQISSEVPQNLSASRPQDRQFILSSKKLLLSDSGFYLCAWTQGGQPQHFGDGTRLSIL.

The chain has TRBV6-5 and TRBJ2-2; weak D call: TRBD1 (6 bases). With 5 bases removed from V and 2 bases from J, the gap between germline ends came to 12 bases. The CDR3 has 15 amino acids. Germline CDR1 reads MNHEY; CDR2 reads SVGAGI. The CDR3 here is CASSPWTDNTGELFF. The CDR3 region has the DNA TGTGCCAGCAGTCCCTGGACAGACAACACCGGGGAGCTGTTTTTT.

This clone was found once. The CDR3 region is CATSRDRSEEKLFF. As DNA, the CDR3 is TGTGCCACCAGCAGAGATCGGAGTGAAGAAAAACTGTTTTTT. This chain uses TRBV15 with TRBJ1-4; D gene uncertain. The CDR3 spans 14 residues. Germline loops: CDR1 LNHNV, CDR2 YYDKDF (reference sequence). Between the trimmed V and J ends, which lost 0 bases and 8 bases, there was a span of 10 bases.

The chain joins TRBV5-6 to TRBJ1-1, with 8 bases identical to TRBD1. Looked up from germline, CDR1 is SGHDT and CDR2 is YYEEEE. The CDR3 runs to 14 residues. J lost 4 bases, V lost 2 bases, and 4 bases had no gene match. Here the CDR3 reads CASSLLQGGTEAFF. The CDR3 coding sequence is TGTGCCAGCAGCTTACTACAGGGGGGCACTGAAGCTTTCTTT.

This clone was recorded only once. The gene calls are TRBV10-3 and TRBJ2-7; 11 positions agree with TRBD1. Trimming at V came to 3 bases and at J to 5 bases, leaving 6 bases not matched to a gene. The CDR3 covers 15 residues. The germline V gene has CDR1 ENHRY and CDR2 SYGVKD. CDR3 residues: CAISDPGQGGNEQYF. In nucleotides, the CDR3 is TGTGCCATCAGTGACCCGGGACAGGGGGGTAACGAGCAGTACTTC.

The V call is TRBV7-2, the J call TRBJ2-5; maybe TRBD1 (6 bases). CDR3 length equals 15 residues. The germline V gene has CDR1 SGHTA and CDR2 FQGNSA. V was clipped by 1 base and J by 0 bases, with 9 bases between them. The CDR3 spells CASSLVTGHQETQYF. The DNA of the CDR3 is TGTGCCAGCAGCTTAGTAACAGGGCACCAAGAGACCCAGTACTTC. The full variable domain, rest sourced from reference TRBV7-2 and TRBJ2-5, is GAGVSQSPSNKVTEKGKDVELRCDPISGHTALYWYRQSLGQGLEFLIYFQGNSAPDKSGLPSDRFSAERTGGSVSTLTIQRTQQEDSAVYLCASSLVTGHQETQYFGPGTRLLVL.

This rearrangement joins TRBV6-5 to TRBJ2-7; D is possibly TRBD1 (5 bases). Trimming removed 5 bases at V and 5 bases at J, with 7 bases between. Germline V lookup: CDR1 MNHEY, CDR2 SVGAGI. The CDR3 length is 11 residues. CDR3 nucleotide sequence: TGTGCCAGCAGTGACAGAAACGAGCAGTACTTC. Translation: CASSDRNEQYF.

J is TRBJ2-7 and V is TRBV25-1; possible D gene TRBD1, 6 bases. Germline CDR1 MGHDK, CDR2 SYGVNS. Trimming shortened V by 1 base and J by 7 bases, and 11 bases separated the two germline ends. CDR3 length: 13 residues. The CDR3 sequence: CASSEFRGGEQYF. CDR3 DNA sequence: TGTGCCAGCAGTGAATTCAGGGGTGGGGAGCAGTACTTC.

The V call is TRBV5-6, the J call TRBJ2-2; D unresolved. With 1 base removed from V and 6 bases from J, the gap between germline ends came to 4 bases. Germline lookup yields CDR1 SGHDT and CDR2 YYEEEE. CDR3 size: 12 residues. The chain's CDR3 is CASSLQAGELFF. CDR3 nucleotides: TGTGCCAGCAGCTTGCAGGCCGGGGAGCTGTTTTTT.

This sequence joins TRBV5-1 and TRBJ1-2; D gene unclear. The length of the CDR3 is 14 residues. Germline CDR1 is SGHRS and CDR2 is YFSETQ. Trimming pared 2 bases from V and 8 bases from J, leaving 16 bases between. For the CDR3, the DNA is TGCGCCAGCAGCTTATCCATCGGGCGGAGGGGCTACACCTTC. Translation: CASSLSIGRRGYTF.

This clone was observed a handful of times. V gene TRBV6-5 combines with J gene TRBJ1-1; D unresolved. Germline assignment: CDR1 MNHEY and CDR2 SVGAGI. The CDR3 runs to 13 residues. Trimming removed 5 bases at V and 1 base at J, with 8 bases between. This CDR3 reads CASSTKRNTEAFF. The CDR3 coding sequence is TGTGCCAGCAGTACGAAGAGGAACACTGAAGCTTTCTTT.

The chain couples TRBV5-1 to TRBJ1-4; TRBD1 matches 8 bases. The germline CDR1 and CDR2 sequences are SGHRS and YFSETQ. This CDR3 spans 13 amino acids. V was pared by 4 bases and J by 10 bases, with 6 bases of the junction left unmatched. In DNA, the CDR3 is TGCGCCAGCAGCACGACAGGGGAGGGAAAACTGTTTTTT. The encoded protein is CASSTTGEGKLFF.

The chain combines TRBV6-5 with TRBJ1-1, with a weak D call TRBD1 (5 bases). Trimming cost V 6 bases and J 4 bases, with 15 bases left between them. Germline V gene sequence: CDR1 MNHEY, CDR2 SVGAGI. The CDR3 has 14 amino acids. Here the CDR3 DNA reads TGTGCCAGCAGCCGCAGGACCGGGGGCACTGAAGCTTTCTTT. The encoded protein is CASSRRTGGTEAFF.

V and J are TRBV5-1 and TRBJ2-5, with D possibly TRBD1 on 6 matching bases. The J call may be faulty, since TRBJ2-7 better matches the DNA end. This CDR3 is 15 amino acids long. Germline values: CDR1 SGHRS, CDR2 YFSETQ. The CDR3 region is CASSWRTESSYEQYF. The CDR3 DNA reads TGCGCCAGCAGCTGGAGGACAGAAAGCTCCTACGAGCAGTACTTC.

The gene calls are TRBV9 and TRBJ2-1; D possibly corresponds to TRBD2 (5 bases). Germline V gives CDR1 SGDLS, CDR2 YYNGEE. CDR3 length: 15 residues. Trimming cost V 2 bases and J 8 bases, with 17 bases left between them. CDR3 nucleotide sequence: TGTGCCAGCAGCGTCGGAGGACCCGCTTTGGATGAGCAGTTCTTC. Residues: CASSVGGPALDEQFF.

The J gene is TRBJ2-3, the V gene TRBV5-1, with D uncertain. The CDR3 length is 15 residues. The germline V gene encodes CDR1 SGHRS and CDR2 YFSETQ. The germline V and J ends were trimmed by 4 bases and 2 bases, with 14 bases remaining between them. CDR3 amino acids: CASSPTLVTTDTQYF. CDR3 bases: TGCGCCAGCAGCCCTACGCTTGTCACCACAGATACGCAGTATTTT.

The CDR3 is CASSLRGGINAEAFF. CDR3 sequence (DNA): TGTGCCAGCAGCTTGAGGGGAGGGATCAACGCTGAAGCTTTCTTT. V and J are TRBV5-6 and TRBJ1-1; D perhaps matches TRBD1 (5 bases). The CDR3 sequence is 15 residues long. The germline V gene has CDR1 SGHDT and CDR2 YYEEEE. V was cut by 1 base and J by 6 bases, with 16 bases left in between.

J is TRBJ2-5 and V is TRBV11-3, with TRBD1 identical over 9 bases. J was trimmed by 2 bases and V by 0 bases; bases with no gene match: 7. The CDR3 is made up of 17 amino acids. Germline values: CDR1 SGHNT, CDR2 YENEEA. CDR3 sequence reads: CASSLEGPGTGQETQYF. CDR3 in DNA: TGTGCCAGCAGCTTAGAGGGCCCCGGGACAGGGCAAGAGACCCAGTACTTC.

This clone appeared once. This sequence joins TRBV7-8 and TRBJ2-7; 12 bases align to TRBD2. V lost 2 bases and J lost 12; bases outside the gene matches: 11. There are 15 residues in the CDR3. Germline lookup yields CDR1 SGHVS and CDR2 FQNEAQ. This CDR3 reads CASSLLRLAGEGLYF. CDR3 DNA: TGTGCCAGCAGCTTACTCCGACTAGCGGGGGAGGGCCTGTACTTC.

This rearrangement joins TRBV18 to TRBJ1-5, with 8 bases identical to TRBD1. Unmatched junction bases numbered 7, after V lost 4 bases and J lost 5 bases. The CDR3 has 15 amino acids. The germline CDR1 and CDR2 sequences are KGHSH and LQKENI. The CDR3 sequence is CASSRDRGRDQPQHF. In nucleotides, the CDR3 is TGTGCCAGCTCACGAGACAGGGGTAGGGATCAGCCCCAGCATTTT.

The chain carries TRBV5-1 and TRBJ1-6, with D perhaps matching TRBD1 (6 bases). The germline V and J ends were trimmed by 4 bases and 7 bases, with 15 bases remaining between them. Germline values: CDR1 SGHRS, CDR2 YFSETQ. There are 15 residues in the CDR3. This CDR3 is CASSERQVKNSPLHF. CDR3 nucleotide sequence: TGCGCCAGCAGCGAAAGACAGGTTAAGAATTCACCCCTCCACTTT. The complete variable domain, with remaining parts taken from reference TRBV5-1 and TRBJ1-6, reads KAGVTQTPRYLIKTRGQQVTLSCSPISGHRSVSWYQQTPGQGLQFLFEYFSETQRNKGNFPGRFSGRQFSNSRSEMNVSTLELGDSALYLCASSERQVKNSPLHFGNGTRLTVT.

The V call is TRBV18, the J call TRBJ2-2, with unresolved D. The CDR3 is 14 residues long. V lost 1 base to trimming and J lost 3 bases, with 6 bases between them. Germline values: CDR1 KGHSH, CDR2 LQKENI. The CDR3 region is CASSPLPDTGELFF. CDR3 DNA sequence: TGTGCCAGCTCACCACTTCCCGACACCGGGGAGCTGTTTTTT.

This CDR3 is CASRQGAQDYGYTF. CDR3 in DNA: TGTGCCAGCAGACAGGGGGCGCAGGACTATGGCTACACCTTC. The V and J genes are TRBV10-3 and TRBJ1-2; the match to TRBD1 covers 10 bases. Unmatched junction bases numbered 8, after V lost 10 bases and J lost 3 bases. CDR1 ENHRY and CDR2 SYGVKD come from the germline V gene. This CDR3 contains 14 residues.

The chain joins TRBV30 to TRBJ2-3; D gene ambiguous. Trimming removed 0 bases at V and 0 bases at J, with 7 bases between. CDR1 is GTSNPN and CDR2 is SVGIG in the germline V gene (reference sequence). The CDR3 is made up of 14 amino acids. The CDR3 nucleotides are TGTGCCTGGAGTGTACTTGGTAGCACAGATACGCAGTATTTT. It codes for CAWSVLGSTDTQYF.

In its sample, this clone was seen a few times. The chain has TRBV18 and TRBJ1-2; D ambiguous. Germline CDR1 reads KGHSH; CDR2 reads LQKENI. V shed 5 bases and J shed 2 bases, with 6 bases lying between them. The CDR3 totals 12 residues. In nucleotides, the CDR3 is TGTGCCAGCTCATCCGAGAACTATGGCTACACCTTC. It specifies CASSSENYGYTF.